This TCR beta chain stems from a study of blood T cell repertoires in COVID-19. Study at large: Sites across the United States, Italy and Spain contributed samples from acute and convalescent COVID-19. T cells, B-cell-depleted T cells, or PBMCs supplied cDNA or gDNA.

Germline V CDR1 and CDR2: LNHDA, SQIVND (reference sequence). The CDR3 spans 17 residues. With 3 bases clipped from V and 2 bases from J, the junction kept 11 bases outside the gene matches. Original processing methods: The assay estimated nucleated cells by amplifying reference gene primers. TCRdb's copy holds only in-frame clones and misses some; the assay was immunoSEQ multiplex PCR. D and trimming were read from the DNA, whereas the V and J calls and clone size are those reported in that table. Of around 200,000 clones listed, around four fifths were seen once; the top ten hold about 5.7%. The rearrangement joins TRBV19 to TRBJ1-1; TRBD1 aligns across 8 bases. The clonotype comes from a woman in her 40s with acute or convalescent COVID-19. The sequenced sample was peripheral blood. The chain's CDR3 is CASSIVETGDGNTEAFF. In nucleotides, the CDR3 is TGTGCCAGTAGTATCGTTGAGACAGGGGATGGAAACACTGAAGCTTTCTTT.